This entry features one T cell receptor beta chain sequence. The data were taken from a study of T-cell memory formation after mild COVID-19. Study summary: There were largely donor-specific TCR clusters.

From the 5' RACE reads, TCRdb called clonotypes with MiXCR, one entry per CDR3 protein. The repertoire includes some 200,000 distinct CDR3 sequences, 20% to 25% of them detected once, and more than 20% sits in the top ten. Trimming shortened V by 0 bases and J by 5 bases, and 17 bases separated the two germline ends. This CDR3 is 17 amino acids long. CDR1 and CDR2 (germline): SGHTS, YDEGEE. The sample comprised PBMCs or a T cell subset sorted from them (not recorded which). The TCR comes from an adult woman who had mild COVID-19 (a few samples of this study predate the infection). Cell type and time point are not known. This chain uses TRBV5-8 with TRBJ1-4; D remains unclear. In DNA form, the CDR3 reads TGTGCCAGCAGCTTGGGCCCCCCAGACCGGGAGAATGAAAAACTGTTTTTT. Encoded protein: CASSLGPPDRENEKLFF.